These 6 T cell receptor beta chains came from one sample sequenced in a study of T cells after posttransplantation cyclophosphamide (dated by TCRdb to about 2016). The library was produced with the immunoSEQ multiplex PCR assay. The table comes from immuneACCESS by way of TCRdb, which keeps in-frame sequences with V and J called. Part of the clones is missing from these tables; in studies checked, under half for an unresolved V gene and the rest for unknown reasons. Across this sample, 34,000 or so clones were tabulated and none appeared just once. The top ten clones comprise around 6.5% of the sample. The specimen was PBMCs. These receptors were taken from a woman aged 45 to 65 in good health and a related stem cell transplant donor.

This clone was seen repeatedly, ten times or more. CDR3 in amino acids: CALGGVGYNEQFF. CDR3 nucleotide sequence: TGTGCCTTGGGGGGGGTAGGGTACAATGAGCAGTTCTTC. This chain joins TRBV19 and TRBJ2-1; 7 bases agree with TRBD2. J gave up 4 bases and V 11 bases, and 8 bases lay outside the gene matches. CDR1 LNHDA and CDR2 SQIVND come from the germline V gene (reference sequence). CDR3 length: 13 amino acids.

The rearrangement joins TRBV6-5 to TRBJ1-6; no reliable D call. V was shortened by 2 bases and J by 8 bases, with 7 bases between the two germline ends. Looked up from germline, CDR1 is MNHEY and CDR2 is SVGAGI. This CDR3 spans 13 amino acids. Here the CDR3 DNA reads TGTGCCAGCAGTTACCTGAGGGATTCACCCCTCCACTTT. Protein product: CASSYLRDSPLHF.

In its sample, this clone was seen a few times. The J gene is TRBJ2-2, the V gene TRBV29-1, with TRBD1 as a possible D gene (5 bases). V was pared by 3 bases and J by 5 bases, with 10 bases between. Germline V lookup: CDR1 SQVTM, CDR2 ANQGSEA. The CDR3 runs to 13 residues. CDR3: CSVDGAGTGELFF. The CDR3 coding sequence is TGCAGCGTTGATGGGGCTGGGACCGGGGAGCTGTTTTTT.

This clone was found many times. The V call is TRBV19, the J call TRBJ1-1; D possibly corresponds to TRBD1 (6 bases). This CDR3 is built from 16 residues. V was clipped by 4 bases and J by 2 bases, with 17 bases between them. Germline values: CDR1 LNHDA, CDR2 SQIVND (reference sequence). The CDR3 DNA reads as TGTGCCAGTAGTAGGCCCTCGGGGGGGCTTAACACTGAAGCTTTCTTT. Encoded protein: CASSRPSGGLNTEAFF.

This clone was counted ten times or more. V gene TRBV6-2 or TRBV6-3 combines with J gene TRBJ2-7, with TRBD2 matching 12 bases. The CDR3 has 13 amino acids. V lost 10 bases, J lost 4 bases, and 5 bases stayed unmatched. Germline V CDR1 and CDR2: MNHEY, SVGEGT. The CDR3 loop reads CATRLAGVYEQYF. The CDR3 DNA reads TGTGCCACTCGACTAGCGGGAGTTTACGAGCAGTACTTC.

This clone was picked up many times. The chain uses TRBV5-1 and TRBJ1-1; 9 nucleotides line up with TRBD1. CDR1 and CDR2 (germline): SGHRS, YFSETQ. The CDR3 has 11 residues. Germline trimming cut 7 bases from V and 10 bases from J; bases unmatched to any gene: 5. The CDR3 bases are TGCGCCAGCCGACAGGGGGGGGCAGCTTTCTTT. It codes for CASRQGGAAFF. Complete variable domain (other parts from reference TRBV5-1 and TRBJ1-1): KAGVTQTPRYLIKTRGQQVTLSCSPISGHRSVSWYQQTPGQGLQFLFEYFSETQRNKGNFPGRFSGRQFSNSRSEMNVSTLELGDSALYLCASRQGGAAFFGQGTRLTVV.